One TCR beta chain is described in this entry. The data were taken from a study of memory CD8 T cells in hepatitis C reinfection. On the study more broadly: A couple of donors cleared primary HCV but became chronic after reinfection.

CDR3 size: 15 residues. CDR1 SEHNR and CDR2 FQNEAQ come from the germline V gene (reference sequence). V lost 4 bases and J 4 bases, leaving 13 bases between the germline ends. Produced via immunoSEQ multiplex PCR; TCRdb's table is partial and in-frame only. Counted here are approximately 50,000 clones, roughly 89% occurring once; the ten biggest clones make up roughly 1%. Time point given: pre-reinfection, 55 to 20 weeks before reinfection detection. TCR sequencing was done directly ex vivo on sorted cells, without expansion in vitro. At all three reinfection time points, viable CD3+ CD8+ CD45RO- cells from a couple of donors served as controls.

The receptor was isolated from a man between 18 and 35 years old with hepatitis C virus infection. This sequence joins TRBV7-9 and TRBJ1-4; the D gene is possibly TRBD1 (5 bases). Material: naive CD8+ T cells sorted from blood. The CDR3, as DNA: TGTGCCAGCAGCTCCTCAGGGATGGGTAATGAAAAACTGTTTTTT. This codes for CASSSSGMGNEKLFF.